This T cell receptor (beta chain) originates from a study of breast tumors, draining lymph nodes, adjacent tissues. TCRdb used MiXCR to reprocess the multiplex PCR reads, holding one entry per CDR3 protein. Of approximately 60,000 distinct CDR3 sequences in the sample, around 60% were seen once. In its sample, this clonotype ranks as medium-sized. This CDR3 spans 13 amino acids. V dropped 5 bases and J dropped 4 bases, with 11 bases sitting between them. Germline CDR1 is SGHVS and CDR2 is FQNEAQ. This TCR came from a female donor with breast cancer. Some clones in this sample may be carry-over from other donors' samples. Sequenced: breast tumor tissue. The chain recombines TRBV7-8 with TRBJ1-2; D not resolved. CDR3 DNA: TGTGCCAGCAGCCTAGGACTGATCTATGGCTACACCTTC. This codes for CASSLGLIYGYTF.